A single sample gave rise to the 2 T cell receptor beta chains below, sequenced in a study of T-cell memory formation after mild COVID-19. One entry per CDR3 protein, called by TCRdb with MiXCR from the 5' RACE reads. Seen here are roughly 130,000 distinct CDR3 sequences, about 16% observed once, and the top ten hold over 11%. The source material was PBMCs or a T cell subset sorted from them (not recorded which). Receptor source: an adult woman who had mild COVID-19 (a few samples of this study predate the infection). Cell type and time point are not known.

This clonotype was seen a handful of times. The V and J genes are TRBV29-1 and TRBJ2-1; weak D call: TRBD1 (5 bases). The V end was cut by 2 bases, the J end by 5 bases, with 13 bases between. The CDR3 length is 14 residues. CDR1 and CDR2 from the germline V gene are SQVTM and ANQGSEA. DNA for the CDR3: TGCAGCGTTGAAAGTAGGGGCCGACACAATGAGCAGTTCTTC. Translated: CSVESRGRHNEQFF.

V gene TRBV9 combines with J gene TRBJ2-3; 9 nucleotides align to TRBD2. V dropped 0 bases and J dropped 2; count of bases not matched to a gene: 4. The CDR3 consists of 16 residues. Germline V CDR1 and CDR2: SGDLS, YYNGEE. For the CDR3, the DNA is TGTGCCAGCAGCGTAGATGCGGGGGGGACCACAGATACGCAGTATTTT. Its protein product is CASSVDAGGTTDTQYF.